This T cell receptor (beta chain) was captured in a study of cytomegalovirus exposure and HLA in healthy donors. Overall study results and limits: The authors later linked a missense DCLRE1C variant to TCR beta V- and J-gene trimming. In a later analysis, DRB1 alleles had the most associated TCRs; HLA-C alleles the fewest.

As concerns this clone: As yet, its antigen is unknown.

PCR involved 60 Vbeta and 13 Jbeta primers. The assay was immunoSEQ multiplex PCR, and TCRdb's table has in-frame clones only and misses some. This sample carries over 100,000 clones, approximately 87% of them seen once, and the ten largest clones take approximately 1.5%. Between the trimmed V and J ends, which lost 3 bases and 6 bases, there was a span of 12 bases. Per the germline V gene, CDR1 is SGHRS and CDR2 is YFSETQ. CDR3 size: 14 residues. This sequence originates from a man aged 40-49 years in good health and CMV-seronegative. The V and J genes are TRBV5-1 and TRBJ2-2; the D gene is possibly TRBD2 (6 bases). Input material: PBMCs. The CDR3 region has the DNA TGCGCCAGCAGCTGGGACTCAGGTTCCGGGGAGCTGTTTTTT. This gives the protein CASSWDSGSGELFF. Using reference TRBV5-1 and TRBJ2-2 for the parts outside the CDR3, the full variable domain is KAGVTQTPRYLIKTRGQQVTLSCSPISGHRSVSWYQQTPGQGLQFLFEYFSETQRNKGNFPGRFSGRQFSNSRSEMNVSTLELGDSALYLCASSWDSGSGELFFGEGSRLTVL.